The present T cell receptor beta chain was sequenced within a study of shared clonotypes between healthy human individuals. In the study overall: Each donor's CD8 memory used one plate, CD8 naive two, each CD4 subset three. Findings of the study overall: The study drew on few donors, limiting represented genetic and exposure-history diversity.

CD45RO+ cells joined CCR7-negative CD45RA+ TemRA cells to form CD8 memory. Per the original data handling: Junction-only sequences produced by ImmunoSEQ had no quality scores, so filtering differed. Only in-frame clones appear in the TCRdb table, and some are missing; sequencing was by immunoSEQ multiplex PCR. Clonal size and the V and J genes are those of that table, whereas D and trimming came from the DNA. The sample has approximately 100,000 clones, around two thirds seen once; the top ten hold 45% to 50%. As concerns this clone: Its antigen is unknown.

The TCR was taken from a man aged 25 to 40 in good health. Specimen: memory CD8+ T cells sorted from blood. Stated subset: CD45RO+ cells pooled with CCR7-negative TemRA cells.

This CDR3 reads CASSRLAGEGTGELFF. The CDR3 DNA reads TGTGCCAGCAGCCGACTAGCGGGAGAAGGTACCGGGGAGCTGTTTTTT. The chain employs TRBV11-1 and TRBJ2-2; 12 nucleotides line up with TRBD2. CDR1 is SGHAT and CDR2 is FQDESV in the germline V gene (reference sequence). The ends lost 5 bases at V and 5 bases at J; junction bases unmatched: 6. The CDR3 runs to 16 residues.